This TCR beta chain was retrieved from a study of blood T cell repertoires in COVID-19. Study context: Acute and convalescent COVID-19 samples came from the United States, Italy and Spain.

The table came from immunoSEQ multiplex PCR; TCRdb's copy has only in-frame clones and leaves some out. The profile covers around 260,000 clones, with 88% appearing a single time and around 0.7% taken by the ten largest. J gave up 1 base and V 4 bases, and 7 bases lay outside the gene matches. This CDR3 has 16 amino acids. Germline values: CDR1 SGHRS, CDR2 YFSETQ. The sequence came from a human donor in a cohort sampled during active COVID-19. The J gene is TRBJ1-1, the V gene TRBV5-1; 10 bases agree with TRBD1. The sequenced sample consisted of peripheral blood. The CDR3 coding sequence is TGCGCCAGCAGCGGGAGGACAGGGGGACAGAACACTGAAGCTTTCTTT. It is translated as CASSGRTGGQNTEAFF.